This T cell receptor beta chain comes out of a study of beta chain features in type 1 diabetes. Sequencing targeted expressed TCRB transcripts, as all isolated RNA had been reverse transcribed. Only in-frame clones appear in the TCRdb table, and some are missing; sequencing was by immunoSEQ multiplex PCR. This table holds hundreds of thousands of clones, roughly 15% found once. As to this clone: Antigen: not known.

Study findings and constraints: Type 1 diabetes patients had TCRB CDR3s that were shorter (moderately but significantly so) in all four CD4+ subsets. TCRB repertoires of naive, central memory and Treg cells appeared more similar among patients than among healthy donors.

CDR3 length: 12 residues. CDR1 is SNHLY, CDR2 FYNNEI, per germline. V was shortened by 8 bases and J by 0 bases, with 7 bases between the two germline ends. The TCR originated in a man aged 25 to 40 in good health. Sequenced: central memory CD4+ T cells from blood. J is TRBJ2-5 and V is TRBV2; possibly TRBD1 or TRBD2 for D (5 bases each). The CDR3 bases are TGTGCCAGCTCGGGACACCAAGAGACCCAGTACTTC. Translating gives CASSGHQETQYF. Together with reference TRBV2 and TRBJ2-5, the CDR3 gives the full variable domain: EPEVTQTPSHQVTQMGQEVILRCVPISNHLYFYWYRQILGQKVEFLVSFYNNEISEKSEIFDDQFSVERPDGSNFTLKIRSTKLEDSAMYFCASSGHQETQYFGPGTRLLVL.